This T cell receptor beta chain was sequenced in a study of cytomegalovirus exposure and HLA in healthy donors (dated by TCRdb to the late 2010s). Broadly, across the study: In an earlier analysis of 550 to 750 of the donors, approximately 260 Gb of sequence data and roughly 100 million unique TCR beta sequences from about 179 million T cells were reported. Donor age, sex, ethnicity and CMV serostatus were compiled together with the repertoire data. In the later analysis, no new phenotypic data were used to find candidate immune exposures; instead, reliance was placed on TCR beta sequences and their occurrence across donors. To predict cytomegalovirus infection status, the study brought together high-throughput TCR immunosequencing, statistical association of individual TCRs with disease status, and machine learning. HLA typing included class I and class II loci at four-digit resolution. An early release covering roughly 640 HLA-typed donors comprised roughly 300 gigabases of sequencing data and around 80 million unique TCR sequences. Every repertoire in the discovery cohort had been generated on one and the same sequencing platform. Because of strong linkage in the cohort, a handful of DR-DQ haplotypes were treated as single units for association and clustering. An earlier analysis of some 500 of the donors applied high-throughput TCR beta sequencing to assess whether each TCR beta V gene segment acted as functional or pseudogenic. Typing coverage varied by locus: about 620-640 donors for A, B, C, DRB1 and DQB1; around 560 for DQA1; over 600 for DPA1; roughly 450 for DPB1. The study aimed to test whether cataloging public T cell receptors could reveal signatures of past pathogen exposure. In a later analysis, previously published TCR beta repertoires from 666 donors were re-analyzed and high-resolution HLA genotyping was added so that TCR occurrence patterns could be studied. The genetic ancestry cluster associated with self-reported Caucasian donors included 81% of the roughly 410 genotyped donors. The T cell repertoires of some 700 subjects were profiled by immunosequencing and related to cytomegalovirus serostatus. On average, 235,054 unique TCR beta nucleotide sequences were sequenced per donor among 350 to 400 genotyped donors of the cohort, with around 19% of those sequences being non-productive. In a later genetic analysis, genome-wide SNP genotypes for about 55% of the roughly 700 donors were used, and that subset was treated as a discovery cohort. In addition to the first cohort of 500 to 850 subjects, a separate validation cohort of approximately 130 different subjects was used. What the authors observed across the whole study: In a later genetic analysis, a missense DCLRE1C variant was associated with V-gene and J-gene trimming of TCR beta chains, and the association was replicated in an independent cohort. Presence/absence analyses assumed roughly uniform sequencing depth across donors, an assumption that may not hold. A later genetic analysis reported fewer N-insertions in productive TCRs among donors in an Asian-associated ancestry cluster than the approximately 700-donor mean. The study listed 164 TCR beta chains as associated with cytomegalovirus. Because some donors lacked HLA typing at each locus, the association tests relied only on the typed subset. Most CMV-associated TCR beta chains appeared to be HLA-restricted in a later analysis, and the HLA associations seemed to be driven largely by CMV exposure. The cohort was sequenced for TCR beta chains only, and without alpha or paired-chain data the features that could be detected were limited. A few of the identified cytomegalovirus-associated TCR beta chains were confirmed in vitro to be specific for cytomegalovirus antigens. The authors suggested that the approach could potentially be generalized to other disease states and immunological phenotypes. The classifier was reported to diagnose cytomegalovirus status with high specificity and sensitivity in both the original cohort and the validation cohort. Most TCR sequences were observed very rarely across donors, whereas some public TCRs were present in many individuals. The only immune exposure information available for the cohort was CMV serostatus. Because counts were too low, seventeen rarely observed V segments, including chromosome 9 orphons, were excluded from the earlier analysis of 587 of the donors. Strong co-occurrence of HLA alleles, especially DR and DQ, made assigning TCR associations to individual alleles difficult. Specific HLA alleles were associated with about 17,000 TCR beta sequences at a false discovery rate of 0.05 in a later analysis. Linkage disequilibrium might explain the correlated functional status among segregating V segments, but an unknown experimental factor could not be ruled out. The sequencing pipeline was judged likely to have produced a cluster of highly shared sequence variants as a technical artifact. Broadly in line with IMGT annotations, most TCR beta V segments showed up in productive rearrangements about 90% or about 30% of the time in an earlier analysis of 450 to 600 of the donors. Compared with equally common non-associated chains, HLA-associated TCR beta chains in a later analysis were more clonally expanded and had lower generation probabilities. A later analysis found that TCR association rates varied across HLA loci, with DRB1 alleles showing the most associated TCRs and HLA-C alleles the fewest. A later analysis reported that several top co-occurrence clusters appeared linked to parvovirus B19, influenza, CMV and Epstein-Barr virus. A further reported finding was that TCR beta sequences accurately predicted the HLA-A and HLA-B alleles for most subjects in the first cohort.

Remarks on this clone: Its antigen is not yet known. Base qualities are missing; no much larger clone stands one base away.

The cohort consisted of 650 to 850 healthy bone marrow donors. At the time of sampling, every cohort member was nominally healthy, though immune exposures that went unrecorded were likely present. The donor was CMV seronegative and belonged to the group of 350 to 400 seronegative cohort members. Each donor provided a peripheral blood sample, and peripheral blood mononuclear cells were used for TCR beta sequencing. Genomic DNA extraction from the blood cell samples was performed with the Qiagen DNeasy Blood Extraction Kit. Libraries came from the immunoSEQ multiplex PCR assay. For the multiplex PCR, a mixture combining 60 forward primers for TCR Vbeta segments and 13 reverse primers for TCR Jbeta segments was used. The CDR3 region of rearranged TCR beta genes was amplified from genomic DNA with a multiplex PCR assay. The Illumina HiSeq System was used to sequence the amplified TCR beta libraries as 87-base-pair reads. As for how the authors treated the data: A later analysis counted approximately 76 million unique TCR beta chains across the 600 to 850 repertoires, and around 12 million of these chains were shared by at least two donors. A nearest-neighbor algorithm error-corrected the raw reads and collapsed the reads into unique sequences, merging closely related sequences to remove PCR and sequencing errors. To assign V, D and J gene segments, CDR3 sequences were aligned to IMGT reference sequences. Each retained sequence needed at least a six-nucleotide match to both a V gene segment and a J gene segment. A rearrangement counted as productive if the CDR3 had no stop codons and remained in frame with V and J, and every other rearrangement counted as non-productive. CDR3 was defined according to IMGT convention as the region running from the second conserved V-encoded cysteine to the conserved J-encoded phenylalanine. Sequences without an unambiguous match to a single V gene segment were excluded from the earlier analysis of 500 to 700 of the donors. An earlier analysis of 587 of the donors classified V segments as functional when productive rearrangements were above 56.7% and as segregating when the standard deviation between donors was above 5%. A statistical classification framework was built for diagnosing cytomegalovirus status from the catalog of TCR beta chain sequences. In a later analysis, TCR nucleotide sequences were compared against IMGT/GENE-DB human TR gene sequences so that V and J genes could be assigned. Using the TCRdist pipeline, a later analysis assigned CDR3 sequences along with most-parsimonious VDJ recombination scenarios. In a later analysis, each TCR beta chain was defined by its CDR3 amino acid sequence together with its V-gene family, and reads without a unique V-gene family were excluded. A later analysis removed 550 to 650 highly shared, low-generation-probability nucleotide sequences to deal with suspected cross-contamination and a sequencing artifact. A later analysis calculated a clonal expansion index for each public chain from normalized within-repertoire ranks of inferred template counts. In a later analysis, generation probabilities were computed using a VDJ recombination model fitted to out-of-frame rearrangements, and the results were checked against IGoR. In a later analysis, hypergeometric tests were used to score TCR-TCR, TCR-HLA and TCR-CMV co-occurrence, with a repertoire-size bias correction applied to TCR pairs. False discovery rates were estimated in a later analysis by permuting HLA or CMV assignments 20 times. In a later analysis, co-occurring TCRs were grouped using DBSCAN, with TCRdist sequence similarity added in when clustering inside HLA-allele-positive subsets. Co-occurrence clustering excluded repertoires with fewer than 30,000 or more than 120,000 public chains, plus five with anomalous nucleotide sharing. TCRdb obtained this table from immuneACCESS and retained in-frame rearrangements with V and J assigned. These tables miss some clones; where compared with another copy, unresolved V genes account for less than half of the shortfall, and the remainder is unexplained. From that table come the V and J calls and clone size; the DNA was used to work out D and trimming. For this sample the table gives about 190,000 clones, of which around 85% were detected only once. The top ten constitute 1% of the sample.

The receptor was isolated from a boy aged 2 to 9 in good health and CMV-seronegative. Sequenced sample: PBMCs.

The CDR3 here reads CAWSRDRAIGRMNTEAFF. The nucleotide sequence is given as TGTGCCTGGAGTCGAGACAGGGCTATTGGGCGGATGAACACTGAAGCTTTCTTT. The chain uses TRBV30 and TRBJ1-1, with 7 central nucleotides matching TRBD1. The CDR3 runs 18 amino acids, cysteine and phenylalanine included. The entry retains the CDR3 DNA only, 54 bases that are in frame from base 1. Trimming takes 2 bases off V and 0 bases off J; junction bases not matched to a gene: 15. CDR1 and CDR2, per the germline V gene (reference sequence), are GTSNPN and SVGIG.